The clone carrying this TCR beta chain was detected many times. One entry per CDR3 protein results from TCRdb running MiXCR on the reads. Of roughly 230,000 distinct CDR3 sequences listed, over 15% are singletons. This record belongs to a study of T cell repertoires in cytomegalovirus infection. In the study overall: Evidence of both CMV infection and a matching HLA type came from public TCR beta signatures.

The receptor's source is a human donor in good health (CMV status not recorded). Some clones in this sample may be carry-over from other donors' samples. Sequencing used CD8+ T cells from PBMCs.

The chain's CDR3 is CASSSPGQGASTNEKLFF. The CDR3 DNA is TGTGCCAGCAGCTCACCGGGACAGGGGGCGTCAACTAATGAAAAACTGTTTTTT. V usage is TRBV7-6 and J usage is TRBJ1-4; 12 bases match TRBD1. This CDR3 region has 18 residues. Trimming cost V 4 bases and J 0 bases; bases outside gene matches: 6. Germline lookup yields CDR1 SGHVS and CDR2 FNYEAQ.